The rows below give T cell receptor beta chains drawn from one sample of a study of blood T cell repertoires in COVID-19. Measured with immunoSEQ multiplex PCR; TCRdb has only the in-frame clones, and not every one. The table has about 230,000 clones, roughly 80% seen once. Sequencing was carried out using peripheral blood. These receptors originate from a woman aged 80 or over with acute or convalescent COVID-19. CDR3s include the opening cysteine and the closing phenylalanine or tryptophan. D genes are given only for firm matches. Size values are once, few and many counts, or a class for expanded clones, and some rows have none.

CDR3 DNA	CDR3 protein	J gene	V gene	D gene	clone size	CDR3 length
TGTGCCAGCACCCGGTACAATGAGCAGTTCTTC	CASTRYNEQFF	TRBJ2-1	TRBV12-3/TRBV12-4	-	-	11
TGTGCCAGCAGTTACGGACTAGCGGGGGGGTTAACCTACGAGCAGTACTTC	CASSYGLAGGLTYEQYF	TRBJ2-7	TRBV6-2/TRBV6-3	TRBD2	-	17
TGTGCCAGCAGTTACTCCACGGGGAGGGCCAACGTCCTGACTTTC	CASSYSTGRANVLTF	TRBJ2-6	TRBV6-5	-	-	15
TGTGCCAGCAGCTCAGGACTAGCGGCGAACACCGGGGAGCTGTTTTTT	CASSSGLAANTGELFF	TRBJ2-2	TRBV7-6	TRBD2	-	16
TGTGCCAGCAGTGAAGGGCGGGGGGCGGACACCGGGGAGCTGTTTTTT	CASSEGRGADTGELFF	TRBJ2-2	TRBV6-1	TRBD2	-	16
TGTGCCAGTAGTCCAGAGCGGGGGGGCTCCGGGGAGCTGTTTTTT	CASSPERGGSGELFF	TRBJ2-2	TRBV19	TRBD2	-	15
TGTGCCAGCAGCTTAGACGGTTCCCCGGACACTGAAGCTTTCTTT	CASSLDGSPDTEAFF	TRBJ1-1	TRBV11-2	-	-	15
TGTGCCAGCAGCCGACTAGCGGGCCAAGGGGAAGAGACCCAGTACTTC	CASSRLAGQGEETQYF	TRBJ2-5	TRBV3-1/TRBV3-2	TRBD2	-	16
TGCGCCAGCAGCTCCGGGATAAACAGGGCCCGCTCTGGGGCCAACGTCCTGACTTTC	CASSSGINRARSGANVLTF	TRBJ2-6	TRBV5-1	-	-	19
TGCGCCAGCCTGGGACAGACCACCGGGGAGCTGTTTTTT	CASLGQTTGELFF	TRBJ2-2	TRBV5-1	TRBD1	-	13
TGCGCCAGCAGCTCTCCGGGACAGACGCATGAAAAACTGTTTTTT	CASSSPGQTHEKLFF	TRBJ1-4	TRBV5-1	TRBD1	-	15
TGTGCCAGCAGCCCCAGGGGGCGGAGCACAGATACGCAGTATTTT	CASSPRGRSTDTQYF	TRBJ2-3	TRBV7-3	TRBD1	few	15
TGTGCCAGCAGCTTAGCAGTCTCTGGAAACACCATATATTTT	CASSLAVSGNTIYF	TRBJ1-3	TRBV11-2	-	many	14
TGTGCCAGCAGCGTAGCTACCTGGACTAGCGGGAAAGATGAGCAGTTCTTC	CASSVATWTSGKDEQFF	TRBJ2-1	TRBV9	TRBD2	-	17
TGTGCCAGCAGACGACAGGGGCCGTCCTGGGGCTATGGCTACACCTTC	CASRRQGPSWGYGYTF	TRBJ1-2	TRBV28	TRBD1	-	16
TGTGCCAGTAGGCCGCGGGTCACAGATACGCAGTATTTT	CASRPRVTDTQYF	TRBJ2-3	TRBV19	-	-	13
TGTGCCACCAGTGACCCTGGACAGGGGAGGGATACGCAGTATTTT	CATSDPGQGRDTQYF	TRBJ2-3	TRBV24-1	TRBD1	-	15
TGTGCCAGCAGCGATCCAGGGGGAGAGAAAAACATTCAGTACTTC	CASSDPGGEKNIQYF	TRBJ2-4	TRBV28	TRBD1	-	15
TGTGCCTGGAAACAGGGGAGCGGAGCGGGGGGGTATGGCTACACCTTC	CAWKQGSGAGGYGYTF	TRBJ1-2	TRBV30	TRBD1	once	16
TGTGCCAGCAGCTTAGGAGTAGCGGGGGAGTCCTACGAGCAGTACTTC	CASSLGVAGESYEQYF	TRBJ2-7	TRBV7-9	TRBD2	few	16
TGCAGCGTTGTACTTAGCGGGAGGAGCACAGATACGCAGTATTTT	CSVVLSGRSTDTQYF	TRBJ2-3	TRBV29-1	TRBD2	-	15
TGTGCCAGCAGTGAAGTCTGGGGGGGGGCTGACGGCTACACCTTC	CASSEVWGGADGYTF	TRBJ1-2	TRBV25-1	-	few	15
TGCAGCGTTGAAGGTAGGGGGTCTGGACAGACCTACGAGCAGTACTTC	CSVEGRGSGQTYEQYF	TRBJ2-7	TRBV29-1	-	-	16
TGTGCCAGTAGTATCCTTGAGTTTTGGTTCTTC	CASSILEFWFF	TRBJ2-1	TRBV19	-	-	11
TGTGCCAGCAGCTTGGACAGTTCGTCGGGCAATGAGCAGTTCTTC	CASSLDSSSGNEQFF	TRBJ2-1	TRBV7-3	-	-	15